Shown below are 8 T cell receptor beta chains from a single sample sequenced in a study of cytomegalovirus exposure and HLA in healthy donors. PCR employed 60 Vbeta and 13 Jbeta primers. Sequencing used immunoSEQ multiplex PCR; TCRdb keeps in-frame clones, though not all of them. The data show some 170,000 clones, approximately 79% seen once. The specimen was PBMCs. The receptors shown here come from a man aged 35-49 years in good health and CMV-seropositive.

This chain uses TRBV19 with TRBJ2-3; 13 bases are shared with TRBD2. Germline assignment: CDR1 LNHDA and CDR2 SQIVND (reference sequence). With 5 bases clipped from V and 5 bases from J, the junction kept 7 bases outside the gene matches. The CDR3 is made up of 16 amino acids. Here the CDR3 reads CASSLRTSGRVDTQYF. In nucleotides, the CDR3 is TGTGCCAGTAGTCTTCGGACTAGCGGGAGAGTAGATACGCAGTATTTT.

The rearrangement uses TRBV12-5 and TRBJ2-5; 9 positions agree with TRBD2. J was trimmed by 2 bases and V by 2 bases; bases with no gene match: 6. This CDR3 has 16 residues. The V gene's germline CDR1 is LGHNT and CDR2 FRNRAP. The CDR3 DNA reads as TGTGCTAGTGGTTTGAGGGTAGCGGGGGCTCAAGAGACCCAGTACTTC. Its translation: CASGLRVAGAQETQYF.

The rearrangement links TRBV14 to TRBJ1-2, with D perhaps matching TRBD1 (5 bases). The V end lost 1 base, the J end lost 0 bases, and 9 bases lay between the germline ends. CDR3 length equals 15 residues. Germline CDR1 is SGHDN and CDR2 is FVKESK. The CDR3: CASSQAAGTNYGYTF. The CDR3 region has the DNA TGTGCCAGCAGCCAAGCGGCAGGGACTAACTATGGCTACACCTTC.

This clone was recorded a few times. In nucleotides, the CDR3 is TGTGCCAGCAGCCGGACTAGCGGGATCTACGAGCAGTACTTC. It yields the protein CASSRTSGIYEQYF. V and J are TRBV6-1 and TRBJ2-7; 12 bases map to TRBD2. This CDR3 comprises 14 residues. V lost 6 bases, J lost 3 bases, and 3 bases stayed unmatched. CDR1 is MNHNS and CDR2 is SASEGT in the germline V gene.

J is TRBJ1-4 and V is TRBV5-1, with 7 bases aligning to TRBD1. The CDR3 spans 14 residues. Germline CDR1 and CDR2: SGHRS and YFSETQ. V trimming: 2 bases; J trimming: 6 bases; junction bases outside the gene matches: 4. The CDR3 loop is CASSFRTGDEKLFF. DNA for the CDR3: TGCGCCAGCAGCTTTCGAACAGGGGATGAAAAACTGTTTTTT.

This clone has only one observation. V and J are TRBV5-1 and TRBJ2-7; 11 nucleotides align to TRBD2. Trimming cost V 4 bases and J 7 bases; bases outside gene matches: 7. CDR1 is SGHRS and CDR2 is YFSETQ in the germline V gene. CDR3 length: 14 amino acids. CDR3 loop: CASSLASGRTEQYF. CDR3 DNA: TGCGCCAGCAGCCTAGCTAGCGGGAGGACAGAGCAGTACTTC.

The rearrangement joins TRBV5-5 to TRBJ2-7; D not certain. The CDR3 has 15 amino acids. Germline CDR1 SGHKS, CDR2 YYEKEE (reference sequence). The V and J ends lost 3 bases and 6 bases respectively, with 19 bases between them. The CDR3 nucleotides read TGTGCCAGCAGCTCCCCCGGGTACCCTCCCGGCGAGCAGTACTTC. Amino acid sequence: CASSSPGYPPGEQYF.

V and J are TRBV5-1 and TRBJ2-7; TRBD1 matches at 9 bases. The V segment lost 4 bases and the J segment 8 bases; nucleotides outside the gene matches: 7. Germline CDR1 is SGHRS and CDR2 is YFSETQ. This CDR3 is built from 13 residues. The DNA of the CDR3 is TGCGCCAGCAGCCCGACAGGGGGTTTGCAGCAGTACTTC. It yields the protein CASSPTGGLQQYF.